The source of this TCR beta chain is a study of metastatic and nonmetastatic thyroid tumors. TCRdb recomputed clones from the PCR reads via MiXCR. The sample includes approximately 38,000 clones, 25% to 30% seen only once; the top ten take 11%. Germline V lookup: CDR1 SGHVS, CDR2 FNYEAQ. Between the trimmed V and J ends, which lost 1 base and 8 bases, there was a span of 12 bases. The CDR3 runs to 14 residues. Each patient came to thyroid surgery without any prior treatment (of any kind). Sequencing was performed on blood. The rearrangement joins TRBV7-6 to TRBJ2-1; perhaps TRBD1 as D (5 bases). The source is a male donor with papillary thyroid cancer or a benign thyroid nodule (not recorded which). Some clones in this sample may be carry-over from other donors' samples. CDR3 nucleotide sequence: TGTGCCAGCAGCTTAGTTTCAGGGTTCGATGAGCAGTTCTTC. Amino acids: CASSLVSGFDEQFF.